This TCR beta chain was recovered during a study of persistence of HIV-infected CD4 T cells. The overall study: Median time on suppressive ART was around 8 years.

An overlapping HIV-1 Gag peptide pool stimulated these cells at approximately 0.91 ug/peptide/mL. Memory cells lacking CD40L and CD69 with high CD45RO were sorted. Donors had CD4+ T cell counts above 400 cells/uL and were CMV-seropositive. Before stimulation, PBMCs underwent CD8+ T cell depletion. Details on this clone: Its antigen remains unknown.

Germline V CDR1 and CDR2: KGHDR, SFDVKD. This CDR3 is built from 14 residues. V trimming: 5 bases; J trimming: 5 bases; junction bases outside the gene matches: 4. Sequencing used immunoSEQ version 4 in survey mode. Template was genomic DNA at 10 ng/uL, with up to 1 ug used per sample. Sequencing used immunoSEQ multiplex PCR; TCRdb keeps in-frame clones, though not all of them. The table records tens of thousands of clones, just under 75% of them present only once. This receptor was taken from an adult man with HIV who was CMV-seropositive. Sequences were derived from CD4+ T cells sorted from PBMCs after roughly 18-hour stimulation, sampled from a patient who received antiretroviral therapy. The V gene is TRBV24-1, the J gene TRBJ1-5, with TRBD1 identical over 8 bases. The CDR3 region has the DNA TGTGCCACCAGTGCCAGGGGGCCCTATCAGCCCCAGCATTTT. Amino acid sequence: CATSARGPYQPQHF.